Below are 19 T cell receptor beta chains sequenced from a single sample in a study of OX40 agonist ivuxolimab in advanced cancers. Method: immunoSEQ multiplex PCR; TCRdb's copy keeps in-frame clones and lacks some. The sample has under 60,000 clones; around nine tenths are singletons. Material: CD4+ or CD8+ T cells sorted from blood, obtained in a trial of the OX40 agonist ivuxolimab. The receptors originated from an adult with an advanced solid tumor such as melanoma, head and neck, liver or kidney cancer.

V and J are TRBV5-1 and TRBJ1-1, with D unclear. V gave up 0 bases and J gave up 4 bases, with 10 bases separating them. This CDR3 is built from 14 residues. The germline V gene has CDR1 SGHRS and CDR2 YFSETQ. The CDR3 sequence is CASSLAGVGTEAFF. In DNA form, the CDR3 reads TGCGCCAGCAGCTTGGCCGGGGTCGGCACTGAAGCTTTCTTT. Full variable domain (remainder filled in from reference TRBV5-1 and TRBJ1-1): KAGVTQTPRYLIKTRGQQVTLSCSPISGHRSVSWYQQTPGQGLQFLFEYFSETQRNKGNFPGRFSGRQFSNSRSEMNVSTLELGDSALYLCASSLAGVGTEAFFGQGTRLTVV.

The chain employs TRBV6-1 and TRBJ2-1, with 9 positions matching TRBD1. J gave up 8 bases and V 8 bases, and 7 bases lay outside the gene matches. The germline V gene encodes CDR1 MNHNS and CDR2 SASEGT. This CDR3 has 13 amino acids. The CDR3 reads CASLFTGGDEQFF. In DNA form, the CDR3 reads TGTGCCAGCCTCTTCACAGGGGGCGATGAGCAGTTCTTC.

This rearrangement joins TRBV10-2 to TRBJ2-7; tentative D call: TRBD2 (6 bases). V was cut by 2 bases and J by 6 bases, with 14 bases left in between. There are 14 residues in the CDR3. Germline CDR1 WSHSY, CDR2 SAAADI. CDR3 in amino acids: CASSERLVKPEQYF. In DNA, the CDR3 is TGCGCCAGCAGTGAGAGACTAGTAAAGCCCGAGCAGTACTTC.

The rearrangement links TRBV27 to TRBJ2-1; D is undetermined. Deletions cut 0 bases from V and 8 bases from J, with 17 bases between. The CDR3 runs to 16 residues. Germline CDR1 and CDR2: MNHEY and SMNVEV (reference sequence). The CDR3 DNA sequence: TGTGCCAGCAGTTTATCCGGACCGATCCTGGTCTATGAGCAGTTCTTC. This encodes CASSLSGPILVYEQFF.

This clone was detected only once. V gene TRBV7-8 combines with J gene TRBJ2-3; 7 nucleotides agree with TRBD2. Germline V gene lookup returns CDR1 SGHVS and CDR2 FQNEAQ. The CDR3 loop spans 16 amino acids. J gave up 0 bases and V 1 base, and 4 bases lay outside the gene matches. CDR3: CASSLVWGGSTDTQYF. The CDR3 region has the DNA TGTGCCAGCAGCTTAGTTTGGGGGGGGAGCACAGATACGCAGTATTTT. The variable domain in full, completed from reference TRBV7-8 and TRBJ2-3, reads GAGVSQSPRYKVAKRGQDVALRCDPISGHVSLFWYQQALGQGPEFLTYFQNEAQLDKSGLPSDRFFAERPEGSVSTLKIQRTQQEDSAVYLCASSLVWGGSTDTQYFGPGTRLTVL.

The CDR3 loop reads CATSRAVHGYTF. The CDR3 nucleotides are TGTGCCACCTCTCGGGCAGTACATGGCTACACCTTC. The rearrangement uses TRBV21-1 and TRBJ1-2. TRBV21-1 is assigned pseudogene status. This CDR3 has 12 amino acids.

The J gene is TRBJ2-1, the V gene TRBV7-8, with 11 bases identical to TRBD2. Germline V CDR1 and CDR2: SGHVS, FQNEAQ. CDR3 length: 15 amino acids. V trimming: 7 bases; J trimming: 4 bases; junction bases outside the gene matches: 6. This CDR3 reads CASTLAGGGYNEQFF. In DNA form, the CDR3 reads TGTGCCAGCACCCTAGCGGGAGGCGGGTACAATGAGCAGTTCTTC.

The V and J genes are TRBV7-9 and TRBJ1-5; no definite D call. The germline V gene encodes CDR1 SEHNR and CDR2 FQNEAQ (reference sequence). Trimming took 1 base from V and 6 from J, leaving 13 bases between them. The CDR3 is 15 residues long. As DNA, the CDR3 is TGTGCCAGCAGCTTAGGTCAGCCGGGTGCTCAGCCCCAGCATTTT. It encodes CASSLGQPGAQPQHF.

V usage is TRBV6-1 and J usage is TRBJ2-3; 10 nucleotides line up with TRBD2. The germline CDR1 and CDR2 sequences are MNHNS and SASEGT. CDR3 length: 18 residues. V was clipped by 3 bases and J by 4 bases; unmatched bases: 13. The CDR3 sequence is CASSELAGVGFGADTQYF. The CDR3 DNA reads as TGTGCCAGCAGTGAGCTAGCGGGAGTCGGGTTTGGCGCAGATACGCAGTATTTT.

The rearrangement joins TRBV29-1 to TRBJ2-2; no firm D call. V was trimmed by 8 bases and J by 7 bases, leaving 11 bases between them. CDR1 and CDR2 from the germline V gene are SQVTM and ANQGSEA. This CDR3 spans 11 amino acids. CDR3 in DNA: TGCAGCCTGGGCGTCGGCGGGGAGCTGTTTTTT. Amino acid sequence: CSLGVGGELFF.

V is TRBV10-3 and J is TRBJ2-7; 10 bases are a match to TRBD1. CDR3 length equals 12 residues. Trimming at V came to 10 bases and at J to 6 bases, leaving 6 bases not matched to a gene. CDR1 is ENHRY and CDR2 is SYGVKD in the germline V gene. The CDR3 DNA sequence: TGTGCCACCGCCGGGACAGGGGTCGAGCAGTACTTC. Amino acids: CATAGTGVEQYF.

The chain combines TRBV5-1 with TRBJ2-7; 9 positions agree with TRBD1. The CDR3 consists of 15 residues. Germline trimming cut 3 bases from V and 4 bases from J; bases unmatched to any gene: 8. The germline CDR1 and CDR2 sequences are SGHRS and YFSETQ. The DNA of the CDR3 is TGCGCCAGCAGCTATCAGACAGGGGGAAATTACGAGCAGTACTTC. It encodes CASSYQTGGNYEQYF. The entire variable domain, with the rest obtained from reference TRBV5-1 and TRBJ2-7, is as follows: KAGVTQTPRYLIKTRGQQVTLSCSPISGHRSVSWYQQTPGQGLQFLFEYFSETQRNKGNFPGRFSGRQFSNSRSEMNVSTLELGDSALYLCASSYQTGGNYEQYFGPGTRLTVT.

The chain links TRBV7-6 to TRBJ2-2; 10 bases align to TRBD1. CDR3 length: 16 residues. Germline V gene data show CDR1 as SGHVS and CDR2 as FNYEAQ. V trimming: 4 bases; J trimming: 5 bases; junction bases outside the gene matches: 7. For the CDR3, the DNA is TGTGCCAGCAGCTCCGGGACAGGGGTGTTGACCGGGGAGCTGTTTTTT. It encodes CASSSGTGVLTGELFF.

The gene calls are TRBV4-1 and TRBJ2-3, with TRBD2 identical over 10 bases. This CDR3 has 16 residues. Germline values: CDR1 MGHRA, CDR2 YSYEKL. Trimming took 4 bases from V and 2 from J; bases not matched to a gene: 6. Here the CDR3 DNA reads TGCGCCAGCAGCCCCGCCGGGACTAGCGTCACAGATACGCAGTATTTT. This codes for CASSPAGTSVTDTQYF.

The rearrangement links TRBV27 to TRBJ2-1; D perhaps matches TRBD2 (5 bases). From germline, CDR1 is MNHEY and CDR2 SMNVEV (reference sequence). The CDR3 covers 16 residues. V was shortened by 0 bases and J by 2 bases, with 11 bases between the two germline ends. CDR3 DNA sequence: TGTGCCAGCAGTTTATCGAGAGGGCAAGCCTACAATGAGCAGTTCTTC. Its protein product is CASSLSRGQAYNEQFF.

This clone was counted a single time. This chain connects TRBV28 to TRBJ1-5; the D is unclear. Germline values: CDR1 MDHEN, CDR2 SYDVKM. There are 13 residues in the CDR3. Trimming shortened V by 5 bases and J by 5 bases, and 10 bases separated the two germline ends. The CDR3 nucleotides are TGTGCCAGCAGTCCTAACCAATATCAGCCCCAGCATTTT. This encodes CASSPNQYQPQHF.

The chain is built from TRBV7-9 and TRBJ2-1; the D gene is possibly TRBD1 (5 bases). This CDR3 has 19 residues. The V end lost 0 bases, the J end lost 0 bases, and 18 bases lay between the germline ends. Germline values: CDR1 SEHNR, CDR2 FQNEAQ (reference sequence). In DNA, the CDR3 is TGTGCCAGCAGCTTAGCGAGCAGGGCAACCGCCAGCTCCTACAATGAGCAGTTCTTC. Its protein is CASSLASRATASSYNEQFF.

The chain couples TRBV27 to TRBJ2-2; the D gene is possibly TRBD2 (5 bases). CDR3 length: 16 residues. Germline CDR1 is MNHEY and CDR2 is SMNVEV (reference sequence). V lost 1 base to trimming and J lost 6 bases, with 15 bases between them. CDR3 nucleotides: TGTGCCAGCAGTTTATTAGGTGTATACGGGGCCGGGGAGCTGTTTTTT. Its translation is CASSLLGVYGAGELFF.

The chain has TRBV7-9 and TRBJ1-2, with D perhaps TRBD1 (6 bases). Trimming cost V 3 bases and J 5 bases, with 13 bases left between them. This CDR3 region has 14 residues. The V gene's germline CDR1 is SEHNR and CDR2 FQNEAQ (reference sequence). The CDR3 is CASSFAGAGYGYTF. Written as DNA, the CDR3 is TGTGCCAGCAGCTTCGCAGGGGCTGGTTATGGCTACACCTTC.